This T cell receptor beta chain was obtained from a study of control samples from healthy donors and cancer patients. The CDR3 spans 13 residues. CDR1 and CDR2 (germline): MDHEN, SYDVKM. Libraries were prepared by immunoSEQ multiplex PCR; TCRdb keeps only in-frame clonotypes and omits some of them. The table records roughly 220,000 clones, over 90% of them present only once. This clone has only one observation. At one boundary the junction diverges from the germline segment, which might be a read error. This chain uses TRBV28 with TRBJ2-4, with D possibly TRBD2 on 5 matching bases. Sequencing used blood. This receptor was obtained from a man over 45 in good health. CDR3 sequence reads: CASSLETTRPRDF. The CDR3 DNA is TGTGCCAGCAGTCTAGAAACGACACGTCCGAGGGACTTC.